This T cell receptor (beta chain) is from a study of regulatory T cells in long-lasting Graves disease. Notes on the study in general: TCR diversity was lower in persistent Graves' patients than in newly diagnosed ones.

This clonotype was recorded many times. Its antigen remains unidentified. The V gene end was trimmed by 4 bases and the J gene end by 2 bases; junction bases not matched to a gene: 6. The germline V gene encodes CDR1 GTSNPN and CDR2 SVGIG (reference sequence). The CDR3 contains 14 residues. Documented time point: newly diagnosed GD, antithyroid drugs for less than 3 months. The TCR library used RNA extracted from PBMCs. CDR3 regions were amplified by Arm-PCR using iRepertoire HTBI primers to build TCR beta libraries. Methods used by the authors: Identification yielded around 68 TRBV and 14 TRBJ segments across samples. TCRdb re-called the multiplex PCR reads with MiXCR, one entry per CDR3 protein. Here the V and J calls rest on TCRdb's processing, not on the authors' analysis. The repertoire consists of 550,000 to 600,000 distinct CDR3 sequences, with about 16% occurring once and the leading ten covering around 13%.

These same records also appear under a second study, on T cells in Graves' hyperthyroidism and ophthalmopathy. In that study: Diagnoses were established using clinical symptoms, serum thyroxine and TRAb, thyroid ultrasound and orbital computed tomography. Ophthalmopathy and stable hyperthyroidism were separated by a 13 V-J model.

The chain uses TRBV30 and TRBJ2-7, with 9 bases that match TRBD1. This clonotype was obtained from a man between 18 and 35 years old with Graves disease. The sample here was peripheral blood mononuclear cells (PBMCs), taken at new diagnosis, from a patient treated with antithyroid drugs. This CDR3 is CAWTTGTGTYEQYF. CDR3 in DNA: TGTGCCTGGACTACCGGGACAGGGACCTACGAGCAGTACTTC.